A single sample gave rise to the 4 T cell receptor beta chains below, sequenced in a study of siplizumab effects on memory and regulatory T cells. Libraries were prepared by immunoSEQ multiplex PCR; TCRdb keeps only in-frame clonotypes and omits some of them. The sample has under 95,000 clones, 85% to 95% seen once. The sequencing sample was made of non-Treg CD4+ T cells sorted from blood. These receptor sequences come from a human donor in good health.

This clone was observed a single time. One end of the junction does not line up with germline, which may come from a read error. The genes are TRBV7-7 and TRBJ2-1; 8 bases are shared with TRBD2. The length of the CDR3 is 15 residues. From germline, CDR1 is SSHAT and CDR2 FNYEAQ (reference sequence). The CDR3 region is CASSQNLGLADEQFF. The CDR3 DNA sequence: TGTGCTAGCAGCCAGAATCTCGGACTAGCAGACGAGCAGTTCTTC.

The chain recombines TRBV5-1 with TRBJ2-1, with 9 bases identical to TRBD2. The V gene end was trimmed by 4 bases and the J gene end by 1 base; junction bases not matched to a gene: 21. Germline CDR1 is SGHRS and CDR2 is YFSETQ. CDR3 length: 21 amino acids. CDR3 sequence: CASSMHSRGGRVGVSYNEQFF. In DNA form, the CDR3 reads TGCGCCAGCAGCATGCATTCGCGGGGGGGCCGAGTTGGCGTTTCCTACAATGAGCAGTTCTTC.

This clone was observed a handful of times. The chain uses TRBV2 and TRBJ2-2; 8 nucleotides match TRBD1. This CDR3 is 15 amino acids long. Unmatched junction bases numbered 9, after V lost 6 bases and J lost 6 bases. CDR1 is SNHLY, CDR2 FYNNEI, per germline. The CDR3 bases are TGTGCCAGCAGAGCCAGGACAGGGAGGTCCGGGGAGCTGTTTTTT. It translates to CASRARTGRSGELFF.

V usage is TRBV18 and J usage is TRBJ2-3, with 11 positions matching TRBD2. This CDR3 region has 14 residues. V lost 4 bases and J lost 4; bases outside the gene matches: 1. Germline V gives CDR1 KGHSH, CDR2 LQKENI. This chain's CDR3 is CASSLAGGPDTQYF. The CDR3 DNA follows: TGTGCCAGCTCACTAGCGGGGGGGCCAGATACGCAGTATTTT. Supplemented by reference TRBV18 and TRBJ2-3, the full variable domain reads NAGVMQNPRHLVRRRGQEARLRCSPMKGHSHVYWYRQLPEEGLKFMVYLQKENIIDESGMPKERFSAEFPKEGPSILRIQQVVRGDSAAYFCASSLAGGPDTQYFGPGTRLTVL.